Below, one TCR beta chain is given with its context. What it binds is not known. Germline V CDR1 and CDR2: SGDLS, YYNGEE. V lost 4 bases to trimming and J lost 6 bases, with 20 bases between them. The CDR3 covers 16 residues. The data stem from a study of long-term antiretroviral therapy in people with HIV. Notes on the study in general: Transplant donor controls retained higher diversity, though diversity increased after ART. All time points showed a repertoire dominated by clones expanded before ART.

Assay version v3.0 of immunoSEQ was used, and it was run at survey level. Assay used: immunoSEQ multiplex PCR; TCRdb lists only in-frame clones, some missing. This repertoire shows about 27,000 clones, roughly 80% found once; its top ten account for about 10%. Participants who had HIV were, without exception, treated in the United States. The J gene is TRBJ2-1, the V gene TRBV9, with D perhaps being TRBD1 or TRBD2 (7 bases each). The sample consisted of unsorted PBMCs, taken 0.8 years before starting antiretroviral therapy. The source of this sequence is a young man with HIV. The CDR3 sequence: CASSPRGRESGNEQFF. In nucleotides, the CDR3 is TGTGCCAGCAGCCCGAGGGGGCGGGAGTCGGGCAATGAGCAGTTCTTC.